Shown below are 20 T cell receptor beta chains from a single sample sequenced in a study of T cells in localized non-small cell lung cancer. Some clones are missing from TCRdb's copy, which holds only in-frame ones; the method was immunoSEQ multiplex PCR. The sample lists around 100,000 clones, approximately 88% occurring once. The sample here was peripheral blood, taken before any cancer treatment. The receptors were sampled from a man aged 40 to 69 with stage I squamous cell lung carcinoma.

CDR3 in DNA: TGTGCCAGCAGACCCGGGACAGGGGTCTCACCCCTCCACTTT. It specifies CASRPGTGVSPLHF. J is TRBJ1-6 and V is TRBV28; 10 bases line up with TRBD1. J lost 10 bases, V lost 6 bases, and 6 bases had no gene match. The CDR3 consists of 14 residues. Germline CDR1 is MDHEN and CDR2 is SYDVKM. Based on the CDR3 plus reference TRBV28 and TRBJ1-6, the full variable domain is DVKVTQSSRYLVKRTGEKVFLECVQDMDHENMFWYRQDPGLGLRLIYFSYDVKMKEKGDIPEGYSVSREKKERFSLILESASTNQTSMYLCASRPGTGVSPLHFGNGTRLTVT.

In its sample, this clone was seen once. The chain recombines TRBV6-5 with TRBJ2-1, with 7 positions matching TRBD2. V lost 4 bases, J lost 0 bases, and 6 bases stayed unmatched. The CDR3 contains 16 residues. In germline, CDR1 is MNHEY, CDR2 SVGAGI. CDR3 bases: TGTGCCAGCAGTTTACAACTAGCGAGCTCCTACAATGAGCAGTTCTTC. It is translated as CASSLQLASSYNEQFF.

This chain links TRBV27 with TRBJ1-1; D is perhaps TRBD1 (6 bases). This CDR3 has 14 residues. Trimming removed 3 bases at V and 4 bases at J, with 12 bases between. Germline CDR1 is MNHEY and CDR2 is SMNVEV (reference sequence). CDR3 in amino acids: CASSFTPGVTEAFF. DNA for the CDR3: TGTGCCAGCAGTTTCACCCCAGGGGTCACTGAAGCTTTCTTT.

The rearrangement joins TRBV7-6 to TRBJ1-4, with TRBD1 as a possible D gene (6 bases). Deletions cut 5 bases from V and 5 bases from J, with 18 bases between. This CDR3 has 16 amino acids. Looked up from germline, CDR1 is SGHVS and CDR2 is FNYEAQ. The CDR3 spells CASSLQPQTGNEKLFF. For the CDR3, the DNA is TGTGCCAGCAGCCTCCAACCACAGACAGGAAATGAAAAACTGTTTTTT.

This chain uses TRBV5-1 with TRBJ1-1, with 12 bases fitting TRBD1. The CDR3 loop spans 15 amino acids. V gave up 4 bases and J gave up 12 bases; unmatched junction bases: 13. CDR1 is SGHRS, CDR2 YFSETQ, per germline. CDR3 nucleotides: TGCGCCAGCAGCCCGGATGGGACAGGGGGCCTGAAGCCTTTCTTT. It specifies CASSPDGTGGLKPFF.

The V and J genes are TRBV11-3 and TRBJ2-2; D is possibly TRBD1 or TRBD2 (5 bases each). V was pared by 2 bases and J by 6 bases, with 7 bases between. This CDR3 is built from 13 residues. The germline V gene has CDR1 SGHNT and CDR2 YENEEA. DNA for the CDR3: TGTGCCAGCAGCTTACGGGGACCCGGGGAGCTGTTTTTT. It encodes CASSLRGPGELFF.

The J gene is TRBJ1-2, the V gene TRBV7-9; D may be TRBD1 (6 bases). Trimming took off 4 bases at V and 4 bases at J, with 13 bases between the two ends. Looked up from germline, CDR1 is SEHNR and CDR2 is FQNEAQ (reference sequence). The CDR3 contains 14 residues. CDR3 bases: TGTGCCAGCAGCTCAGGACAGCATGTCTATGGCTACACCTTC. Translated: CASSSGQHVYGYTF. Full variable domain (outside the CDR3, taken from reference TRBV7-9 and TRBJ1-2): DTGVSQNPRHKITKRGQNVTFRCDPISEHNRLYWYRQTLGQGPEFLTYFQNEAQLEKSRLLSDRFSAERPKGSFSTLEIQRTEQGDSAMYLCASSSGQHVYGYTFGSGTRLTVV.

This clone is a singleton in its sample. The gene calls are TRBV5-1 and TRBJ2-3; unclear D gene. In germline, CDR1 is SGHRS, CDR2 YFSETQ. The CDR3 extends over 15 amino acids. Trimming removed 5 bases at V and 7 bases at J, with 20 bases between. CDR3 sequence: CASSSRPDESHTQYF. The CDR3 coding sequence is TGCGCCAGCAGTTCCCGTCCAGATGAAAGTCATACGCAGTATTTT. Combining the CDR3 with reference TRBV5-1 and TRBJ2-3 gives the whole variable domain KAGVTQTPRYLIKTRGQQVTLSCSPISGHRSVSWYQQTPGQGLQFLFEYFSETQRNKGNFPGRFSGRQFSNSRSEMNVSTLELGDSALYLCASSSRPDESHTQYFGPGTRLTVL.

The V gene is TRBV7-8, the J gene TRBJ2-5; possibly TRBD2 for D (5 bases). Germline loops: CDR1 SGHVS, CDR2 FQNEAQ. The CDR3 length is 13 residues. The V and J ends lost 8 bases and 4 bases respectively, with 14 bases between them. The CDR3 spells CASFERAGETQYF. Written as DNA, the CDR3 is TGTGCCAGCTTCGAGAGGGCAGGAGAGACCCAGTACTTC.

The V and J genes are TRBV11-1 and TRBJ2-3; TRBD2 is a possible D gene (6 bases). This CDR3 has 14 residues. The V and J ends lost 8 bases and 6 bases respectively, with 18 bases between them. CDR1 and CDR2 (germline): SGHAT, FQDESV (reference sequence). CDR3 protein: CASHKATGDDTQYF. DNA of the CDR3: TGTGCCAGCCACAAGGCTACGGGGGACGATACGCAGTATTTT. Based on the CDR3 plus reference TRBV11-1 and TRBJ2-3, the full variable domain is EAEVAQSPRYKITEKSQAVAFWCDPISGHATLYWYRQILGQGPELLVQFQDESVVDDSQLPKDRFSAERLKGVDSTLKIQPAELGDSAMYLCASHKATGDDTQYFGPGTRLTVL.

In nucleotides, the CDR3 is TGTGCCAGCAACCCAGGGGGACCAGACGGCTCACCCCTCCACTTT. It yields the protein CASNPGGPDGSPLHF. V gene TRBV5-5 combines with J gene TRBJ1-6, with 7 bases fitting TRBD1. The germline CDR1 and CDR2 sequences are SGHKS and YYEKEE (reference sequence). This CDR3 has 15 residues. After removal of 6 bases from V and 10 bases from J, the junction contained 13 bases not matched to a gene.

This rearrangement joins TRBV4-3 to TRBJ1-1; TRBD1 aligns across 8 bases. The CDR3 covers 15 residues. Germline V CDR1 and CDR2: LGHNA, YSLEER. The junction had 7 bases not matched to a gene; V was cut back by 1 base and J by 6 bases. CDR3 loop: CASSQGTGGRSEAFF. The DNA for the CDR3 is TGCGCCAGCAGCCAAGGCACAGGGGGAAGATCTGAAGCTTTCTTT.

The chain recombines TRBV7-9 with TRBJ1-4; 9 bases line up with TRBD1. Germline trimming cut 5 bases from V and 7 bases from J; bases unmatched to any gene: 8. The CDR3 loop spans 15 amino acids. Germline loops: CDR1 SEHNR, CDR2 FQNEAQ (reference sequence). The CDR3 nucleotides read TGTGCCAGCAGCCCCAACAGGGGGCGGGCTGAAAAACTGTTTTTT. Translated: CASSPNRGRAEKLFF. Full variable domain (outside the CDR3, taken from reference TRBV7-9 and TRBJ1-4): DTGVSQNPRHKITKRGQNVTFRCDPISEHNRLYWYRQTLGQGPEFLTYFQNEAQLEKSRLLSDRFSAERPKGSFSTLEIQRTEQGDSAMYLCASSPNRGRAEKLFFGSGTQLSVL.

V gene TRBV5-8 combines with J gene TRBJ2-2; D remains unclear. The CDR3 totals 15 residues. Germline values: CDR1 SGHTS, CDR2 YDEGEE. Trimming shortened V by 0 bases and J by 2 bases, and 8 bases separated the two germline ends. The CDR3 bases are TGTGCCAGCAGCTTGGGGTCGGTTAACACCGGGGAGCTGTTTTTT. Its translation is CASSLGSVNTGELFF.

The chain employs TRBV28 and TRBJ1-6; D is undetermined. The germline V gene encodes CDR1 MDHEN and CDR2 SYDVKM. This CDR3 is 17 amino acids long. V was cut by 5 bases and J by 0 bases, with 14 bases left in between. CDR3 amino acids: CASSDQVRSSYNSPLHF. Written as DNA, the CDR3 is TGTGCCAGCAGTGACCAGGTTAGAAGCTCCTATAATTCACCCCTCCACTTT.

The gene calls are TRBV5-1 and TRBJ1-4; D uncertain. The CDR3 has 13 amino acids. V was pared by 6 bases and J by 7 bases, with 13 bases between. Looked up from germline, CDR1 is SGHRS and CDR2 is YFSETQ. The CDR3 nucleotides read TGCGCCAGCACTGTTGGTATAGGTGAAAAACTGTTTTTT. Its protein product is CASTVGIGEKLFF.

This chain connects TRBV6-4 to TRBJ1-1, with D hard to call. This CDR3 is built from 13 residues. In germline, CDR1 is MRHNA, CDR2 SNTAGT. Deletions cut 3 bases from V and 1 base from J, with 6 bases between. CDR3 nucleotides: TGTGCCAGCAGTGAACAGCGGAACACTGAAGCTTTCTTT. Protein product: CASSEQRNTEAFF.

The rearrangement uses TRBV5-4 and TRBJ2-7, with TRBD1 identical over 12 bases. With 4 bases clipped from V and 0 bases from J, the junction kept 8 bases outside the gene matches. The length of the CDR3 is 17 residues. Germline V lookup: CDR1 SGHNT, CDR2 YYREEE (reference sequence). CDR3 sequence: CASSPGQGARSSYEQYF. CDR3 DNA sequence: TGTGCCAGCAGCCCGGGACAGGGGGCGAGGAGCTCCTACGAGCAGTACTTC.

J is TRBJ1-6 and V is TRBV2, with TRBD1 identical over 9 bases. V shed 6 bases and J 9 bases; nucleotides not matched to a gene: 18. The CDR3 has 18 residues. Germline-derived CDR1 and CDR2 are SNHLY and FYNNEI. The CDR3 DNA follows: TGTGCCAGCAGGATACAGGGGGCGAACGATGGAGAGAGTTCACCCCTCCACTTT. Translation: CASRIQGANDGESSPLHF.

The chain joins TRBV6-1 to TRBJ2-7, with TRBD1 identical over 8 bases. Germline loops: CDR1 MNHNS, CDR2 SASEGT. V was clipped by 7 bases and J by 2 bases; unmatched bases: 10. The CDR3 runs 15 residues. This CDR3 is CASIVGTGIPYEQYF. The CDR3 coding sequence is TGTGCCAGCATTGTGGGGACAGGTATCCCCTACGAGCAGTACTTC.